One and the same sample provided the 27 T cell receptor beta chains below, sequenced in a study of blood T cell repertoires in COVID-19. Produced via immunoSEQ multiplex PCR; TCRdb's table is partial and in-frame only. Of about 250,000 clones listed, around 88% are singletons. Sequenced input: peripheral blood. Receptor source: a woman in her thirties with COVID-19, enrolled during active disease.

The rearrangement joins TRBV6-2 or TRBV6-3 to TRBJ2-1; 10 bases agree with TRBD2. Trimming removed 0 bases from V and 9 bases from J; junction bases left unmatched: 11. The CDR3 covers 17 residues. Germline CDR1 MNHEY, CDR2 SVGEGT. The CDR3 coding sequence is TGTGCCAGCAGTTACTCGGAAACTAGCGGGGAAGCTGTTGAGCAGTTCTTC. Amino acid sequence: CASSYSETSGEAVEQFF.

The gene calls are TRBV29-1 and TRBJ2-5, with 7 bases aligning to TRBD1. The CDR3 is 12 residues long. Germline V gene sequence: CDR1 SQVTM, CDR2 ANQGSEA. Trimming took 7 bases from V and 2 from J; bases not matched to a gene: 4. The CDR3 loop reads CSAGQTQETQYF. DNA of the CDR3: TGCAGCGCGGGACAGACGCAAGAGACCCAGTACTTC.

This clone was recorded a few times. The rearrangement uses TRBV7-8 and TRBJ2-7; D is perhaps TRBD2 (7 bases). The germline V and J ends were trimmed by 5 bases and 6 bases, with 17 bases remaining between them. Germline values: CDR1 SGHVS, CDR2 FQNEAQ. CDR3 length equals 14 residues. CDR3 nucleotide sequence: TGTGCCAGCAGCCGAGGGGGGGGGCCCTCCGAGCAGTACTTC. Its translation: CASSRGGGPSEQYF.

The CDR3 region is CASSSAAGDPLPLYF. CDR3 in DNA: TGTGCCAGCAGCTCAGCCGCAGGGGACCCCCTCCCCCTTTATTTT. This chain connects TRBV7-2 to TRBJ2-3; a possible D gene is TRBD1 (6 bases). V lost 4 bases to trimming and J lost 15 bases, with 26 bases between them. Germline CDR1 is SGHTA and CDR2 is FQGNSA. This CDR3 region has 15 residues.

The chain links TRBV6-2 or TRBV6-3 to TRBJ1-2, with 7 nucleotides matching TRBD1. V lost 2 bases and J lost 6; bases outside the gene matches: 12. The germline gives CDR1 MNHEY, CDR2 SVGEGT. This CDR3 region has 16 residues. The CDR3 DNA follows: TGTGCCAGCAGTTACCTGGGACAGAGGAGGTGGAATGGCTACACCTTC. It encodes CASSYLGQRRWNGYTF.

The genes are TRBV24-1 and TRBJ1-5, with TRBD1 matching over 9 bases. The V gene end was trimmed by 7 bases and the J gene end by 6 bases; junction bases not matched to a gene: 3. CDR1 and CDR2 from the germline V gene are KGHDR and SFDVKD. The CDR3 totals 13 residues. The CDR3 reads CATRQGASQPQHF. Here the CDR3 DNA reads TGTGCCACCAGACAGGGGGCGAGTCAGCCCCAGCATTTT.

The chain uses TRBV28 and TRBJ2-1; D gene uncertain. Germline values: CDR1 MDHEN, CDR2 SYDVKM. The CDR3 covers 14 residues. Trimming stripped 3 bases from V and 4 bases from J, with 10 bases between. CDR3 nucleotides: TGTGCCAGCAGTTTCTTTAGAGATTACAATGAGCAGTTCTTC. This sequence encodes CASSFFRDYNEQFF.

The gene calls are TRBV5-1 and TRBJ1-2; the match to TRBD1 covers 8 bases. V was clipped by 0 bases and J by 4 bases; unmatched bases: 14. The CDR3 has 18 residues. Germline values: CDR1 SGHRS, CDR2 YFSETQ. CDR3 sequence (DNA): TGCGCCAGCAGCTTGGCGTTTTCGGGGGGACAGGAGATCTATGGCTACACCTTC. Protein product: CASSLAFSGGQEIYGYTF.

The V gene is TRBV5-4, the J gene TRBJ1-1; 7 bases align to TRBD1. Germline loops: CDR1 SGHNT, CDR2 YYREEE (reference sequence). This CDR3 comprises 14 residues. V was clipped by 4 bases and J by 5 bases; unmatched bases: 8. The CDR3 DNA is TGTGCCAGCAGCCAAAGACAGGGTTGGACTGAAGCTTTCTTT. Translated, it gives CASSQRQGWTEAFF.

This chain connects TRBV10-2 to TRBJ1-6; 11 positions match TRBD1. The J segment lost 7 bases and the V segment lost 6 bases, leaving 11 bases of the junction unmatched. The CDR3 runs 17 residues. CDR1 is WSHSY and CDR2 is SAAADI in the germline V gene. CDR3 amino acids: CASRPRTGGVGNSPLHF. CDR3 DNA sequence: TGCGCCAGCAGACCCAGGACAGGGGGCGTCGGGAATTCACCCCTCCACTTT.

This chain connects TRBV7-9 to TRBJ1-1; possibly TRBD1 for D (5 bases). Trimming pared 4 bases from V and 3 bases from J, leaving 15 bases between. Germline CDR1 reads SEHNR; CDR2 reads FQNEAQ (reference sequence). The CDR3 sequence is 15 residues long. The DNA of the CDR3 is TGTGCCAGCAGCTCCCCCAAGGGGTTGGACACTGAAGCTTTCTTT. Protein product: CASSSPKGLDTEAFF.

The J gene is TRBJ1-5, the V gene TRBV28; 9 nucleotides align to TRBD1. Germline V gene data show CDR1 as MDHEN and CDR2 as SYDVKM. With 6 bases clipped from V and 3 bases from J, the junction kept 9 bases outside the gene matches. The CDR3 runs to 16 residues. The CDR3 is CASSTTGGRINQPQHF. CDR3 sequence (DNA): TGTGCCAGCAGCACGACAGGGGGTCGGATCAATCAGCCCCAGCATTTT.

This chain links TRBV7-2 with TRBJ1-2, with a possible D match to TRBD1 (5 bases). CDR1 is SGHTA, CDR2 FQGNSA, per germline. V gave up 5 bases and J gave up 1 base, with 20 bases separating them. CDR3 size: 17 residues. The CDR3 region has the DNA TGTGCCAGCAGCAGGGACTCGGGGGGAGGGCTTAACTATGGCTACACCTTC. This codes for CASSRDSGGGLNYGYTF.

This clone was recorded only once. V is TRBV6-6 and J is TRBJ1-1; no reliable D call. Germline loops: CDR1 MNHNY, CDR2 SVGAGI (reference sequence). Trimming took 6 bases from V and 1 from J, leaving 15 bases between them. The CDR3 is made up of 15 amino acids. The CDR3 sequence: CASSPGWAGNTEAFF. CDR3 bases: TGTGCCAGCAGCCCCGGGTGGGCGGGGAACACTGAAGCTTTCTTT.

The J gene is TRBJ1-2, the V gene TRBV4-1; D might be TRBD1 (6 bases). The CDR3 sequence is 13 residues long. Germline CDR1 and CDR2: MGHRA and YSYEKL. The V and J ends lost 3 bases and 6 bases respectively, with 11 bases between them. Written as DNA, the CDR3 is TGCGCCAGCAGCCATGGGGGGGCGGATGGCTACACCTTC. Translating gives CASSHGGADGYTF.

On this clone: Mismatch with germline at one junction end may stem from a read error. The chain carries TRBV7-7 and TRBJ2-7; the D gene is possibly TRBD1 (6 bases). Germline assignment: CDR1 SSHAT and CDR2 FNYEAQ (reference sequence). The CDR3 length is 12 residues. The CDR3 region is CASSRGGLEQYF. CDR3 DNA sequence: TGTGCTAGCAGCCGAGGGGGTCTCGAGCAGTACTTC.

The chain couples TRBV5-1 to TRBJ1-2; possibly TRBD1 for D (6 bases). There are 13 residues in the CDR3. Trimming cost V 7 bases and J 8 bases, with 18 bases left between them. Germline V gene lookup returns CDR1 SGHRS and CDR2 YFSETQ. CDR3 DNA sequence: TGCGCCAGCGCCTGGGGGGGGGCGGACGGCTACACCTTC. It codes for CASAWGGADGYTF.

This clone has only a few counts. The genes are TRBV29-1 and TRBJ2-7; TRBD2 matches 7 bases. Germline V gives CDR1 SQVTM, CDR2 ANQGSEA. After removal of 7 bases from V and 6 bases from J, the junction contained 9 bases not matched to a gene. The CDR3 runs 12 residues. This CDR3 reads CSAREREGEQYV. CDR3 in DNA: TGCAGCGCACGGGAAAGGGAGGGCGAGCAGTACGTC.

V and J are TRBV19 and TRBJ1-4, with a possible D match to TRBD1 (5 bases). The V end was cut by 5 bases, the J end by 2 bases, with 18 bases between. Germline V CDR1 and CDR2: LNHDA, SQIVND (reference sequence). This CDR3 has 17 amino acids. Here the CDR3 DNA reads TGTGCCAGTAGTTCCCTGGGCCAGGGCAAGACTAATGAAAAACTGTTTTTT. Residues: CASSSLGQGKTNEKLFF.

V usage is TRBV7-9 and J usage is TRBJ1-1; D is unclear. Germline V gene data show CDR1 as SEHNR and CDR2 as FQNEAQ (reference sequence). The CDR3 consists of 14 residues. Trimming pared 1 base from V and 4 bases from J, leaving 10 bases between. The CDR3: CASSLGEWSTEAFF. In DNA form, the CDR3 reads TGTGCCAGCAGCTTAGGAGAGTGGAGCACTGAAGCTTTCTTT.

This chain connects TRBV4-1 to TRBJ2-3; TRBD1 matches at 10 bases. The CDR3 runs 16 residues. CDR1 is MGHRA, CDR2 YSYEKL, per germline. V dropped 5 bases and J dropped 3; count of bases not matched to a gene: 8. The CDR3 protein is CASSNRDRGRTDTQYF. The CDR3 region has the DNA TGCGCCAGCAGCAATCGGGACAGGGGACGAACAGATACGCAGTATTTT.

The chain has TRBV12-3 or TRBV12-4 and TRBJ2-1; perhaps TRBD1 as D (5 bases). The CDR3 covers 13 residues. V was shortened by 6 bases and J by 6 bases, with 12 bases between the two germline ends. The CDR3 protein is CASSWGSGNEQFF. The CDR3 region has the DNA TGTGCCAGCAGCTGGGGCTCGGGCAATGAGCAGTTCTTC.

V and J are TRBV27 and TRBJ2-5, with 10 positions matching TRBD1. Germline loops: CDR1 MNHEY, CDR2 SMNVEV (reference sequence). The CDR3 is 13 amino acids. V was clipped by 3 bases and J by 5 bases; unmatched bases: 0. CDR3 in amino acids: CASSLGQGETQYF. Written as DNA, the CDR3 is TGTGCCAGCAGTTTGGGACAGGGGGAGACCCAGTACTTC.

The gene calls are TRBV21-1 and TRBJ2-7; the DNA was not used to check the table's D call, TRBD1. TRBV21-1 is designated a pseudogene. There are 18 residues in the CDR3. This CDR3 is CASRDRCENREISYEQYF. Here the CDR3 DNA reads TGTGCCAGCAGGGATCGGTGTGAAAACAGAGAGATCTCCTACGAGCAGTACTTC.

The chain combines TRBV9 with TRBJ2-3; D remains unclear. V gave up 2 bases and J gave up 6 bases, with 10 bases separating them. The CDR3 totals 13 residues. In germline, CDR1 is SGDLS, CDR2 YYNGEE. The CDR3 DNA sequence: TGTGCCAGCAGCGTGGGCGTTTTGGATACGCAGTATTTT. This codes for CASSVGVLDTQYF.

The CDR3 DNA sequence: TGTGCCAGCAGCTTGGAGTACGGGGCTTTCTTT. It encodes CASSLEYGAFF. This chain uses TRBV5-8 with TRBJ1-1; D call uncertain. Trimming pared 0 bases from V and 11 bases from J, leaving 8 bases between. The CDR3 has 11 amino acids. Per germline, CDR1 SGHTS and CDR2 YDEGEE.

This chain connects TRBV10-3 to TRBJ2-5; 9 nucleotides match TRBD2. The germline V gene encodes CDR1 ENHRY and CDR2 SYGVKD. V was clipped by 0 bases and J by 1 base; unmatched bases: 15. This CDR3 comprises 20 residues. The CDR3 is CAISESNSPALTSGQETQYF. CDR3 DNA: TGTGCCATCAGTGAGTCAAACAGCCCAGCCCTGACTAGCGGCCAAGAGACCCAGTACTTC.